These 9 T cell receptor beta chains originate from one sample sequenced in a study of blood T cell repertoires in COVID-19. TCRdb's copy holds only in-frame clones and misses some; the assay was immunoSEQ multiplex PCR. The sample includes 27,000 or so clones, about 91% of them seen just once. The sample taken for sequencing was peripheral blood. These receptors originate from a human donor in a cohort sampled during active COVID-19.

V gene TRBV30 combines with J gene TRBJ2-5; TRBD1 aligns across 10 bases. CDR3 length equals 14 residues. The germline gives CDR1 GTSNPN, CDR2 SVGIG (reference sequence). Germline trimming cut 1 base from V and 5 bases from J; bases unmatched to any gene: 4. CDR3 in amino acids: CAWSGQGAGETQYF. The CDR3 DNA reads as TGTGCCTGGAGTGGACAGGGGGCAGGGGAGACCCAGTACTTC.

This clone has a single count. The chain uses TRBV7-9 and TRBJ2-7; a weak D match, TRBD2 (6 bases). Trimming pared 5 bases from V and 6 bases from J, leaving 17 bases between. Germline V gene sequence: CDR1 SEHNR, CDR2 FQNEAQ (reference sequence). CDR3 length: 14 amino acids. CDR3 bases: TGTGCCAGCAGCGCCATAAAAACGGGACTCGAGCAGTACTTC. Translated, it gives CASSAIKTGLEQYF.

The V gene is TRBV5-1, the J gene TRBJ1-1; D not certain. Trimming removed 0 bases from V and 0 bases from J, with 9 bases in between. The germline V gene encodes CDR1 SGHRS and CDR2 YFSETQ. CDR3 length: 15 amino acids. The DNA of the CDR3 is TGCGCCAGCAGCTTGGGCGGGGAGTTGAACACTGAAGCTTTCTTT. Translated: CASSLGGELNTEAFF.

This chain joins TRBV27 and TRBJ1-1; 9 nucleotides match TRBD1. The CDR3 is 14 residues long. V shed 6 bases, J shed 4 bases, and the junction held 6 bases outside the gene matches. Germline V CDR1 and CDR2: MNHEY, SMNVEV (reference sequence). For the CDR3, the DNA is TGTGCCAGCAGCCTATCGACAGGGGGCACTGAAGCTTTCTTT. Amino acid sequence: CASSLSTGGTEAFF.

Only a few counts were recorded for this clone. The V and J genes are TRBV2 and TRBJ1-5; D possibly corresponds to TRBD1 (6 bases). This CDR3 region has 14 residues. Germline V gene lookup returns CDR1 SNHLY and CDR2 FYNNEI. V was shortened by 7 bases and J by 3 bases, with 13 bases between the two germline ends. The CDR3 DNA reads as TGTGCCAGCAAGAGGGGGGGAGTCAATCAGCCCCAGCATTTT. Translating it yields CASKRGGVNQPQHF.

The V and J genes are TRBV6-1 and TRBJ1-6; a possible D gene is TRBD1 (6 bases). Germline CDR1 MNHNS, CDR2 SASEGT. The CDR3 extends over 15 amino acids. V lost 2 bases, J lost 5 bases, and 10 bases lay in between. DNA for the CDR3: TGTGCCAGCAGTGAAATCGGGGGGCATAATTCACCCCTCCACTTT. Encoded protein: CASSEIGGHNSPLHF.

This chain joins TRBV6-1 and TRBJ2-7, with D possibly matching TRBD1 (5 bases). The V and J ends lost 2 bases and 6 bases respectively, with 17 bases between them. CDR1 MNHNS and CDR2 SASEGT come from the germline V gene. The CDR3 runs 15 residues. The CDR3, as DNA: TGTGCCAGCAGTGAATCCATCGCCCAGGGCGGCGAGCAGTACTTC. This gives the protein CASSESIAQGGEQYF.

J is TRBJ2-5 and V is TRBV7-2; TRBD1 matches 9 bases. This CDR3 comprises 19 residues. Germline loops: CDR1 SGHTA, CDR2 FQGNSA. The V and J ends lost 2 bases and 1 base, in that order; junction bases with no gene match: 14. The CDR3 sequence is CASSLKFAGQGPLQETQYF. The CDR3 region has the DNA TGTGCCAGCAGCTTAAAATTTGCCGGACAGGGGCCCCTCCAAGAGACCCAGTACTTC.

The genes are TRBV7-2 and TRBJ2-3; D perhaps matches TRBD2 (7 bases). This CDR3 contains 15 residues. Deletions cut 4 bases from V and 0 bases from J, with 11 bases between. Germline V gene sequence: CDR1 SGHTA, CDR2 FQGNSA. In nucleotides, the CDR3 is TGTGCCAGCAGCTCCGAGGGGGGGAGCACAGATACGCAGTATTTT. This gives the protein CASSSEGGSTDTQYF.